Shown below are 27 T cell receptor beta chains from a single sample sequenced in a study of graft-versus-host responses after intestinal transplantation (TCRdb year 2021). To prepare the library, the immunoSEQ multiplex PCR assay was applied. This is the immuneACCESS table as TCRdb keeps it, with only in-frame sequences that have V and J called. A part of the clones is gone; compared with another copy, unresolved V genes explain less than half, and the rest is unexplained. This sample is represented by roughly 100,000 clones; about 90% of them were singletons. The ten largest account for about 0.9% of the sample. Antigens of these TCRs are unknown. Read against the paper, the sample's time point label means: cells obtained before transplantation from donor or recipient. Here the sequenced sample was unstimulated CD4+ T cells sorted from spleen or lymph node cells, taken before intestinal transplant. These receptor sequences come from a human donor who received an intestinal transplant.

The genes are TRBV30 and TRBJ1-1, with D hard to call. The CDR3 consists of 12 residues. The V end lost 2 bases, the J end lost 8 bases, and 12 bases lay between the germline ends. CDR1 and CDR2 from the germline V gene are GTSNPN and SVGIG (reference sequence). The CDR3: CAWSLTSSEAFF. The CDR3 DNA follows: TGTGCCTGGAGTTTGACGTCTTCAGAAGCTTTCTTT.

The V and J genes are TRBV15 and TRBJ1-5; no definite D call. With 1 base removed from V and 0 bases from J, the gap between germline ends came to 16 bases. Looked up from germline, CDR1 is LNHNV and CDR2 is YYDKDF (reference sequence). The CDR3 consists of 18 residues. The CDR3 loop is CATSRGAVLEYSNQPQHF. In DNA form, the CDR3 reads TGTGCCACCAGCAGAGGGGCAGTATTGGAGTATAGCAATCAGCCCCAGCATTTT.

In nucleotides, the CDR3 is TGTGCCAGCAGCTTCCAGGGGGCTGGGACTGAAGCTTTCTTT. The encoded protein is CASSFQGAGTEAFF. V is TRBV5-4 and J is TRBJ1-1, with TRBD1 matching 8 bases. V lost 2 bases and J lost 5; bases outside the gene matches: 5. CDR1 is SGHNT and CDR2 is YYREEE in the germline V gene (reference sequence). The CDR3 sequence is 14 residues long.

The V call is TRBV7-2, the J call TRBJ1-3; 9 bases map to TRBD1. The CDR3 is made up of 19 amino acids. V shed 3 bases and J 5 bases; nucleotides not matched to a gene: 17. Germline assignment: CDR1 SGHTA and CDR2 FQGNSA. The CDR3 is CASSFPRPGTGGGRNTIYF. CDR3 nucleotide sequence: TGTGCCAGCAGCTTCCCCCGCCCGGGAACAGGGGGCGGCCGAAACACCATATATTTT.

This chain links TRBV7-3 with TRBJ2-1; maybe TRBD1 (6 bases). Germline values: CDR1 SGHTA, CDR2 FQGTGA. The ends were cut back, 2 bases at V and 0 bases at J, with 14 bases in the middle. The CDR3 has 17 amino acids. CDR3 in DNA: TGTGCCAGCAGCTTAGGTTGGGGGCGAAGCTCCTACAATGAGCAGTTCTTC. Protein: CASSLGWGRSSYNEQFF.

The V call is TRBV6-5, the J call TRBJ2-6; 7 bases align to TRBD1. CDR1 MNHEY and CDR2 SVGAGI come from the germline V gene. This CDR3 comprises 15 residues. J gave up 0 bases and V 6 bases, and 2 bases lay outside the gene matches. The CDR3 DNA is TGTGCCAGCAGGCGACAGGGCTCTGGGGCCAACGTCCTGACTTTC. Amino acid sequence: CASRRQGSGANVLTF.

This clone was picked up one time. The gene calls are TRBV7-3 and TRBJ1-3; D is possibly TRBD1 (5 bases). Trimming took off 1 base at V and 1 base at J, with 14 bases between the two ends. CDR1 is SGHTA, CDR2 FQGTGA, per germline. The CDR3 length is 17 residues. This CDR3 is CASSLSGGERSGNTIYF. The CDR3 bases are TGTGCCAGCAGCTTAAGTGGAGGGGAGAGGTCTGGAAACACCATATATTTT.

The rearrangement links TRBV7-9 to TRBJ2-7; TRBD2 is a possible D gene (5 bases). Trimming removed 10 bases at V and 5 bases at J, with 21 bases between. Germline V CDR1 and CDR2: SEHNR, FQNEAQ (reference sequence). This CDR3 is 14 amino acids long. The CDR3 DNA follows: TGTGCCACGACTAAAGGGTGGTTGCAGGACGAGCAGTACTTC. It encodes CATTKGWLQDEQYF.

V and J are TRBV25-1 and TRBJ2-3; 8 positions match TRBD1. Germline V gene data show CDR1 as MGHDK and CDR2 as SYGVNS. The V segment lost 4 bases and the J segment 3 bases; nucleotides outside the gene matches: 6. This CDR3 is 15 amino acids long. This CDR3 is CASSGDRGATDTQYF. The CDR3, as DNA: TGTGCCAGCAGTGGAGACAGGGGTGCTACAGATACGCAGTATTTT.

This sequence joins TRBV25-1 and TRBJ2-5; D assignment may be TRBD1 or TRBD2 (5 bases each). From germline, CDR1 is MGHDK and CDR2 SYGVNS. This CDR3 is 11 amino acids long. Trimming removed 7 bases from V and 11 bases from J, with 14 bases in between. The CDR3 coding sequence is TGTGCCAGCAATTTGAGGGGCCAGCAGTACTTC. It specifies CASNLRGQQYF.

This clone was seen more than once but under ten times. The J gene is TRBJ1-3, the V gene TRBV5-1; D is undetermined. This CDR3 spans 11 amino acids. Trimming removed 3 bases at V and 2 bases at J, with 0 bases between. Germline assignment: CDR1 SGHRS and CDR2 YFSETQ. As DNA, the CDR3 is TGCGCCAGCAGCTCTGGAAACACCATATATTTT. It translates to CASSSGNTIYF.

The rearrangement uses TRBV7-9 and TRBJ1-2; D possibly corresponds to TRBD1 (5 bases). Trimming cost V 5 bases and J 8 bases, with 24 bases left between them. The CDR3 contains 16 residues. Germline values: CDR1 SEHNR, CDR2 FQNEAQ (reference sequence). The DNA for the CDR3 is TGTGCCAGCAGCGGCAACCCCCGGGGGACGGGGGAAGGCTACACCTTC. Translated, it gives CASSGNPRGTGEGYTF.

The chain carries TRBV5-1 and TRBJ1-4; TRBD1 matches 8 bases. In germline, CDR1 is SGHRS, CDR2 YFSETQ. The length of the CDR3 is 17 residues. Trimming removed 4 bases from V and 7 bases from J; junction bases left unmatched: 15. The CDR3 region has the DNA TGCGCCAGCAGCGAAAACGACAGGGGAGGGGTAGGTGAAAAACTGTTTTTT. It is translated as CASSENDRGGVGEKLFF.

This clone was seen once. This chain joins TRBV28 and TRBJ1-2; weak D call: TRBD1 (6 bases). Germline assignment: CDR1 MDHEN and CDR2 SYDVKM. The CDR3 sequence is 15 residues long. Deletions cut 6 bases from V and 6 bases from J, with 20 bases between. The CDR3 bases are TGTGCCAGCAGAGTTGCGGGGGCGGAGGCCAATGGCTACACCTTC. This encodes CASRVAGAEANGYTF.

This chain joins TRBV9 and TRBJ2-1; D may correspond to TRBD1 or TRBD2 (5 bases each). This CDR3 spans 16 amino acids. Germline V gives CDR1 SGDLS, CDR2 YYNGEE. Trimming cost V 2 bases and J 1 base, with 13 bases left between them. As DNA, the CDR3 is TGTGCCAGCAGCGTGGGGCGGGCCAGATCCTACAATGAGCAGTTCTTC. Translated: CASSVGRARSYNEQFF.

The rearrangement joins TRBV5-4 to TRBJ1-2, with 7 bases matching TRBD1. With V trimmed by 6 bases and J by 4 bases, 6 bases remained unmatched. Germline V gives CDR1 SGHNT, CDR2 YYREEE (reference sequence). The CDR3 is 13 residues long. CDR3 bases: TGTGCCAGCAACTCAGGGGGAGGCTATGGCTACACCTTC. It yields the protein CASNSGGGYGYTF.

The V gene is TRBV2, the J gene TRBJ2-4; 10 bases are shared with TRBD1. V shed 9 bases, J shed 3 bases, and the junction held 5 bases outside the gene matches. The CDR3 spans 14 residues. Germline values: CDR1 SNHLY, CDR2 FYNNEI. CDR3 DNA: TGTGCCAGTACGACAGGGGGCGGCAAAAACATTCAGTACTTC. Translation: CASTTGGGKNIQYF.

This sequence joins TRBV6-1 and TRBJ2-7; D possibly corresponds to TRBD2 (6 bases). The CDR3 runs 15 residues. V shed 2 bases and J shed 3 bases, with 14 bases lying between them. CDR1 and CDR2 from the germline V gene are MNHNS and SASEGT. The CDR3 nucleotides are TGTGCCAGCAGTGAACCCCTGACTAGGTACTACGAGCAGTACTTC. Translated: CASSEPLTRYYEQYF.

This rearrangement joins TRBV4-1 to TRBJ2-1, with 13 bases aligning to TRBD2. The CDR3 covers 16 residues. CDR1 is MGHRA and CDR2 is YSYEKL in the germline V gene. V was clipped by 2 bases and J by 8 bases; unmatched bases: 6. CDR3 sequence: CASSQPTSGGQYEQFF. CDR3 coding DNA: TGCGCCAGCAGCCAACCGACTAGCGGGGGGCAGTATGAGCAGTTCTTC.

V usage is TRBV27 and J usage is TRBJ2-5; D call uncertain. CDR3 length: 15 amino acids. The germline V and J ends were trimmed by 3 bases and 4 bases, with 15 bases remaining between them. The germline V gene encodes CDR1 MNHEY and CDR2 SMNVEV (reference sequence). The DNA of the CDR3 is TGTGCCAGCAGTTTGTTGTCGGCAGCCCGAGAGACCCAGTACTTC. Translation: CASSLLSAARETQYF.

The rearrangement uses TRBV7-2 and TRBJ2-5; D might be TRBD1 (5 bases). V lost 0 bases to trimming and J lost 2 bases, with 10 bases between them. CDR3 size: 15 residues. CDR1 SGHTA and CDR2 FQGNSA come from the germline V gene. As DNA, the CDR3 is TGTGCCAGCAGCTTAGCGCACAGGCGACAAGAGACCCAGTACTTC. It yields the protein CASSLAHRRQETQYF. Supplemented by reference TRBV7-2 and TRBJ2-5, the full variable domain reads GAGVSQSPSNKVTEKGKDVELRCDPISGHTALYWYRQSLGQGLEFLIYFQGNSAPDKSGLPSDRFSAERTGGSVSTLTIQRTQQEDSAVYLCASSLAHRRQETQYFGPGTRLLVL.

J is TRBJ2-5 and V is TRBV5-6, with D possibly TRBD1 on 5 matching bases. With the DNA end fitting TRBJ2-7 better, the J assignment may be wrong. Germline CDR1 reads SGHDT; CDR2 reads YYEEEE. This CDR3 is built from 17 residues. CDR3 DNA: TGTGCCAGCGAGCCTTGGGGCAGCCACACAGGATCCTACGAGCAGTACTTC. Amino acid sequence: CASEPWGSHTGSYEQYF.

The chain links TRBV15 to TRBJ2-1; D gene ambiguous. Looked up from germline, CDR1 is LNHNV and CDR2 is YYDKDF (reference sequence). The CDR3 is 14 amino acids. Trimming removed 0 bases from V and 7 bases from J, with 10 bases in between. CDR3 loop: CATSRDLLGNEQFF. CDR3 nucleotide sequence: TGTGCCACCAGCAGAGATCTGTTGGGGAATGAGCAGTTCTTC.

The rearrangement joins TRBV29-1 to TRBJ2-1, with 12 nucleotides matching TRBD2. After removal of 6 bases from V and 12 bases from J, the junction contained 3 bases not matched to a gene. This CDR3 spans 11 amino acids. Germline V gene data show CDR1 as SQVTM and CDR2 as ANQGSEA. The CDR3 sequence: CSVGGLAGQFF. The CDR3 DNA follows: TGCAGCGTAGGGGGACTAGCGGGGCAGTTCTTC.

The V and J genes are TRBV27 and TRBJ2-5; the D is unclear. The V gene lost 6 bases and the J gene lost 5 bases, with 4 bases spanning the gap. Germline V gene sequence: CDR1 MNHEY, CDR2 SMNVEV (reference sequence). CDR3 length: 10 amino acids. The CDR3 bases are TGTGCCAGCAGGGGGGAGACCCAGTACTTC. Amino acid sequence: CASRGETQYF.

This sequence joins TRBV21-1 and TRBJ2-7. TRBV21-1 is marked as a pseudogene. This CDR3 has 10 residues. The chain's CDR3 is CASSIYEQYF. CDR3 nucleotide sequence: TGTGCCAGCAGCATCTACGAGCAGTACTTC.

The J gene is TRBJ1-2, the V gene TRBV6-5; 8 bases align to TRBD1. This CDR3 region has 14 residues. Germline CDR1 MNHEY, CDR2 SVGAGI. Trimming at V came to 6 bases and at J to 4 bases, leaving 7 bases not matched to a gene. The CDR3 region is CASRQRTGIYGYTF. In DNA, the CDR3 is TGTGCCAGCAGGCAGCGGACAGGGATCTATGGCTACACCTTC.